The 18 T cell receptor beta chains in this list originate from one sample, sequenced in a study of blood T cells in healthy people across ages (dated by TCRdb to about 2015). The library was generated by 5' RACE. Sequencing used an Illumina HiSeq 2500. A second roughly 6 to 12 cycle PCR used a sample-barcoded 5' primer and a J-beta primer mix. TCRdb handled the public reads itself, with Q25 trimming in fastp and clone calling in MiXCR, and kept productive beta chains. A single entry per CDR3 protein holds the most common genes and DNA from its merged rows. The sample profile shows around 600,000 distinct CDR3 sequences; more than 45% of them were found once. The biggest ten clones account for around 24% of the sample. Sequenced: blood. The origin of the receptors is a man of 80 years or more in good health.

The chain has TRBV6-5 and TRBJ1-2, with 7 bases lining up with TRBD1. The germline V gene encodes CDR1 MNHEY and CDR2 SVGAGI. CDR3 size: 14 residues. J was trimmed by 4 bases and V by 3 bases; bases with no gene match: 5. The CDR3 DNA reads TGTGCCAGCAGTTATAAGGGGACAGTCTATGGCTACACCTTC. Translated, it gives CASSYKGTVYGYTF.

This clonotype came up once. The V and J genes are TRBV20-1 and TRBJ2-1; 10 nucleotides line up with TRBD2. Germline lookup yields CDR1 DFQATT and CDR2 SNEGSKA (reference sequence). V shed 5 bases and J 12 bases; nucleotides not matched to a gene: 16. CDR3 length: 15 residues. CDR3 DNA: TGCAGTGCTTCTAGCGGGGGCCCTACAGGAGATGTGCAGTTCTTC. This encodes CSASSGGPTGDVQFF.

This clonotype has more than one count but fewer than ten. CDR3 bases: TGTGCCAGCAGCCAAGAAAGCAATCAGCCCCAGCATTTT. It is translated as CASSQESNQPQHF. The chain couples TRBV4-2 to TRBJ1-5; D is uncertain. The V gene lost 0 bases and the J gene lost 1 base, with 1 base spanning the gap. Germline loops: CDR1 LGHNA, CDR2 YNFKEQ. This CDR3 has 13 amino acids.

The chain recombines TRBV7-8 with TRBJ1-5; a possible D gene is TRBD1 (5 bases). The germline V gene has CDR1 SGHVS and CDR2 FQNEAQ. The V end was cut by 5 bases, the J end by 8 bases, with 22 bases between. This CDR3 is 16 amino acids long. CDR3 sequence reads: CASSTQWGRTLEPQHF. As DNA, the CDR3 is TGTGCCAGCAGCACCCAATGGGGGAGAACTTTAGAGCCCCAGCATTTT.

The chain carries TRBV7-6 and TRBJ2-7; weak D call: TRBD2 (5 bases). V was clipped by 5 bases and J by 6 bases, with 17 bases between them. The CDR3 is 14 amino acids. In germline, CDR1 is SGHVS, CDR2 FNYEAQ. CDR3 residues: CASSLGLLPSEQYF. Here the CDR3 DNA reads TGTGCCAGCAGCCTCGGACTGCTTCCCAGCGAGCAGTACTTC.

Note on this clonotype: The junction departs from the called germline gene at one end, perhaps through a read error. The V and J genes are TRBV6-6 and TRBJ2-7; TRBD1 matches 7 bases. The V gene's germline CDR1 is MNHNY and CDR2 SVGAGI (reference sequence). This CDR3 region has 17 residues. CDR3 DNA: TGTGCCGGCAGTCTGCCCGGTGCACAGGGGAGCTCCTGCGAGCAGTACTTC. Translation: CAGSLPGAQGSSCEQYF.

This rearrangement joins TRBV20-1 to TRBJ1-1; D remains unclear. The CDR3 length is 11 residues. Trimming cost V 5 bases and J 1 base, with 5 bases left between them. Germline V lookup: CDR1 DFQATT, CDR2 SNEGSKA (reference sequence). The CDR3 loop reads CSAEENTEAFF. CDR3 nucleotide sequence: TGCAGTGCTGAGGAGAACACTGAAGCTTTCTTT.

The rearrangement joins TRBV27 to TRBJ2-7; TRBD1 agrees at 9 bases. The CDR3 is 14 residues long. J gave up 2 bases and V 5 bases, and 4 bases lay outside the gene matches. Germline V gene sequence: CDR1 MNHEY, CDR2 SMNVEV (reference sequence). The CDR3 region has the DNA TGTGCCAGCAGTCGGACAGGGGCCCCCTACGAGCAGTACTTC. Translating gives CASSRTGAPYEQYF.

This clonotype appeared a few times. This chain joins TRBV5-5 and TRBJ1-2, with D hard to call. The CDR3 has 14 residues. The germline V gene has CDR1 SGHKS and CDR2 YYEKEE (reference sequence). V lost 4 bases and J 4 bases, leaving 14 bases between the germline ends. This CDR3 reads CASSRTFEGYGYTF. The CDR3 nucleotides read TGTGCCAGCAGCCGGACCTTCGAAGGCTATGGCTACACCTTC. Full variable domain (remainder filled in from reference TRBV5-5 and TRBJ1-2): DAGVTQSPTHLIKTRGQQVTLRCSPISGHKSVSWYQQVLGQGPQFIFQYYEKEERGRGNFPDRFSARQFPNYSSELNVNALLLGDSALYLCASSRTFEGYGYTFGSGTRLTVV.

The chain combines TRBV12-3 or TRBV12-4 with TRBJ2-7; 10 bases match TRBD2. Trimming removed 0 bases from V and 3 bases from J; junction bases left unmatched: 5. This CDR3 is 16 amino acids long. The CDR3 protein is CASSLALAGAFYEQYF. CDR3 DNA sequence: TGTGCCAGCAGTTTAGCCCTAGCGGGGGCATTCTACGAGCAGTACTTC.

The chain joins TRBV7-2 to TRBJ2-4; D is ambiguous. Near its end, the DNA agrees better with TRBJ2-5, so the J call may be wrong. Germline V CDR1 and CDR2: SGHTA, FQGNSA. The CDR3 sequence is 13 residues long. The CDR3 DNA follows: TGTGCCAGCAGCCCTCGCCGGGAAGAGACCCAGTACTTC. Protein sequence: CASSPRREETQYF.

The genes are TRBV6-5 and TRBJ1-1; 8 bases are a match to TRBD1. There are 15 residues in the CDR3. Germline CDR1 reads MNHEY; CDR2 reads SVGAGI. The trim removed 6 bases at V and 6 bases at J, leaving 12 bases unmatched. The CDR3 reads CASSLRSQGAAEAFF. Here the CDR3 DNA reads TGTGCCAGCAGCCTCAGATCCCAGGGGGCCGCTGAAGCTTTCTTT.

Written as DNA, the CDR3 is TGTGCCAGCAGACAGGGGTCCCAAGAGACCCAGTACTTC. It yields the protein CASRQGSQETQYF. The chain is built from TRBV27 and TRBJ2-5; 7 positions agree with TRBD1. Germline-derived CDR1 and CDR2 are MNHEY and SMNVEV (reference sequence). Trimming at V came to 6 bases and at J to 1 base, leaving 2 bases not matched to a gene. The CDR3 has 13 residues.

This chain connects TRBV11-2 to TRBJ2-1; 9 positions agree with TRBD2. This CDR3 spans 16 amino acids. In germline, CDR1 is SGHAT, CDR2 FQNNGV. Trimming at V came to 4 bases and at J to 4 bases, leaving 8 bases not matched to a gene. In DNA, the CDR3 is TGTGCCAGCAGCTCCAATCGCGGGGGGGCTTACAATGAGCAGTTCTTC. It specifies CASSSNRGGAYNEQFF. Full variable domain (missing parts from reference TRBV11-2 and TRBJ2-1): EAGVAQSPRYKIIEKRQSVAFWCNPISGHATLYWYQQILGQGPKLLIQFQNNGVVDDSQLPKDRFSAERLKGVDSTLKIQPAKLEDSAVYLCASSSNRGGAYNEQFFGPGTRLTVL.

This chain connects TRBV7-9 to TRBJ1-2, with unresolved D. The CDR3 loop spans 12 amino acids. With 1 base removed from V and 3 bases from J, the gap between germline ends came to 3 bases. Germline loops: CDR1 SEHNR, CDR2 FQNEAQ (reference sequence). The CDR3 coding sequence is TGTGCCAGCAGCTTAGTAGACTATGGCTACACCTTC. It encodes CASSLVDYGYTF.

This clonotype was detected once. The chain links TRBV2 to TRBJ2-7, with 7 bases that match TRBD1. Germline CDR1 SNHLY, CDR2 FYNNEI. With 6 bases clipped from V and 5 bases from J, the junction kept 7 bases outside the gene matches. The length of the CDR3 is 13 residues. CDR3: CASRGTAVHEQYF. In DNA form, the CDR3 reads TGTGCCAGCAGGGGGACAGCGGTCCACGAGCAGTACTTC.

The chain is built from TRBV28 and TRBJ2-5; 7 nucleotides match TRBD1. The DNA end is more similar to TRBJ2-7, so the J call may be wrong. This CDR3 is built from 17 residues. Germline CDR1 is MDHEN and CDR2 is SYDVKM. In DNA, the CDR3 is TGTGCCAGCAGTCCCCCGATGGGTAGGGGGCTACCGCACGAGCAGTACTTC. Its translation: CASSPPMGRGLPHEQYF.

Comments on this clonotype: Being one base from a much bigger clone, this may be a read error. In DNA form, the CDR3 reads TGTGCCAGCAGTGACAGGAGGCAAGGGAATGAGCAGTTCTTC. This gives the protein CASSDRRQGNEQFF. The chain has TRBV6-6 and TRBJ2-1, with TRBD1 as a possible D gene (6 bases). From germline, CDR1 is MNHNY and CDR2 SVGAGI (reference sequence). V lost 5 bases to trimming and J lost 7 bases, with 15 bases between them. The CDR3 consists of 14 residues.